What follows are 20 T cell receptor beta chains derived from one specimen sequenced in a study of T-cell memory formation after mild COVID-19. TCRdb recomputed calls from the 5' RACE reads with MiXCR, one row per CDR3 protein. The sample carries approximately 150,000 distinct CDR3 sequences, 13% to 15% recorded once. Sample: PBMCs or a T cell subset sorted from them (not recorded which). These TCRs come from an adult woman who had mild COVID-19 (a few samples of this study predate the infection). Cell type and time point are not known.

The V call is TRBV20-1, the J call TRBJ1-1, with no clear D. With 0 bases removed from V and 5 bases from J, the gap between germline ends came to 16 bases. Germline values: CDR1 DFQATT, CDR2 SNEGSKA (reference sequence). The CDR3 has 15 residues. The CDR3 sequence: CSARDFRTTSTEAFF. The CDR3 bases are TGCAGTGCTAGAGATTTCCGGACCACCTCAACTGAAGCTTTCTTT.

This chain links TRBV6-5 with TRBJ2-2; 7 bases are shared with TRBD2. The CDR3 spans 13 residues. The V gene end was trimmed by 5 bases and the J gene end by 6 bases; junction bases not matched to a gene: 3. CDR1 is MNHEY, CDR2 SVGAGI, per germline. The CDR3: CASSRTRPGELFF. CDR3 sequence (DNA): TGTGCCAGCAGTCGGACTAGACCCGGGGAGCTGTTTTTT.

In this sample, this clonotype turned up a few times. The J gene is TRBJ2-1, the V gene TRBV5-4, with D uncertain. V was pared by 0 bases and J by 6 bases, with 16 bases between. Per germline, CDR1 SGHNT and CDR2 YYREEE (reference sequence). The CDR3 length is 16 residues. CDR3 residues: CASSLEGRTKGNEQFF. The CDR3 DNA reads TGTGCCAGCAGCTTGGAAGGCCGGACCAAAGGCAATGAGCAGTTCTTC.

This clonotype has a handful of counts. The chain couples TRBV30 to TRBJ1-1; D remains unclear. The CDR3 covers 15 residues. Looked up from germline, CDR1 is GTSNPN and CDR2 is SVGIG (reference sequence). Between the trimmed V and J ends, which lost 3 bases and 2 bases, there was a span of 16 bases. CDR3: CAWSAFWKNNTEAFF. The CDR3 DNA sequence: TGTGCCTGGAGCGCCTTTTGGAAAAACAACACTGAAGCTTTCTTT.

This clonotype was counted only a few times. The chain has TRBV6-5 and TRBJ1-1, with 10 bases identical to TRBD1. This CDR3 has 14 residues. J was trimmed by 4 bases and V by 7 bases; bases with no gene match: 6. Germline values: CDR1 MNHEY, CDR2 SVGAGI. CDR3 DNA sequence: TGTGCCAGCAAGGAGACAGGGGGCATCACTGAAGCTTTCTTT. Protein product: CASKETGGITEAFF.

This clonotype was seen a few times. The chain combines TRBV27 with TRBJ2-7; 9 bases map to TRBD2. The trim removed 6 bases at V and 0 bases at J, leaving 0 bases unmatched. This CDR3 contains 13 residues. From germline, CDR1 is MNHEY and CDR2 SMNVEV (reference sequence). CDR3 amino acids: CASRTSGSYEQYF. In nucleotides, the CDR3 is TGTGCCAGCAGGACTAGCGGCTCCTACGAGCAGTACTTC.

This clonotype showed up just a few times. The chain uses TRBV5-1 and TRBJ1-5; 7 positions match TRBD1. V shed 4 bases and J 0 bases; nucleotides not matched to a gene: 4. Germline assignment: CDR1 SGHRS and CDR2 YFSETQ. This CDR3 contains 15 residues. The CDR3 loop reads CASSPGQNSNQPQHF. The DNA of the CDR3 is TGCGCCAGCAGCCCGGGACAGAATAGCAATCAGCCCCAGCATTTT.

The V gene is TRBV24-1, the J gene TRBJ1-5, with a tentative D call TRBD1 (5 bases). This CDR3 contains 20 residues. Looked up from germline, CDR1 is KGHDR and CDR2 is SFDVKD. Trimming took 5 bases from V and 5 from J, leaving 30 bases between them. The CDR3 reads CATSGLRNPERTKGHQPQHF. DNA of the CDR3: TGTGCCACCAGTGGTTTAAGAAACCCCGAGAGGACAAAAGGTCATCAGCCCCAGCATTTT.

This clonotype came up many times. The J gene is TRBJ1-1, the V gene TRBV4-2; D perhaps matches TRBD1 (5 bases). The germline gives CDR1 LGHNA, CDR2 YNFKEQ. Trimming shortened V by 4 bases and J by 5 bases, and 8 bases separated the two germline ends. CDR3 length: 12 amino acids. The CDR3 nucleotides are TGTGCCAGCAGCCCGTGGGGGACTGAAGCTTTCTTT. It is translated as CASSPWGTEAFF.

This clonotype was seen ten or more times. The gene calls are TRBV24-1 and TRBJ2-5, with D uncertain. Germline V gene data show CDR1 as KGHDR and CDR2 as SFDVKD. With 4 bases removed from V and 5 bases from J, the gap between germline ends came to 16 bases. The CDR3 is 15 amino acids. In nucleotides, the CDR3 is TGTGCCACCAGTGAAAACAAGAGCCCGTGGGAGACCCAGTACTTC. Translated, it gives CATSENKSPWETQYF.

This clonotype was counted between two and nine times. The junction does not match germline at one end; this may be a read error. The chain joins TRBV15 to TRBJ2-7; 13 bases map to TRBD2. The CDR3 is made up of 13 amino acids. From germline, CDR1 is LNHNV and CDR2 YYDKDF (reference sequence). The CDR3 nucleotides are TGTGCCACCAGCACCTGGGGACTAGCGGGAATAAACTTC. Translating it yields CATSTWGLAGINF.

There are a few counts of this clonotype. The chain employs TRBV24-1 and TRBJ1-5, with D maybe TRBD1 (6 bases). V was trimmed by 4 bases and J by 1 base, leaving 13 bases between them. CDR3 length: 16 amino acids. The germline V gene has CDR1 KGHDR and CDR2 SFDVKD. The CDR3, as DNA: TGTGCCACCAGTGAGTCGTCAGGGGTAAGCAATCAGCCCCAGCATTTT. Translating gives CATSESSGVSNQPQHF.

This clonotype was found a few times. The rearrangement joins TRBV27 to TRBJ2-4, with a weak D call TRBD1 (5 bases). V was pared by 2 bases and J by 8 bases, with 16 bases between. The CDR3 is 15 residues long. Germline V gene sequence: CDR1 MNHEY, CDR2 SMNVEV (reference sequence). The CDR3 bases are TGTGCCAGCAGTTTAAGGGGTAGCCCCAGGGACATTCAGTACTTC. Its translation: CASSLRGSPRDIQYF.

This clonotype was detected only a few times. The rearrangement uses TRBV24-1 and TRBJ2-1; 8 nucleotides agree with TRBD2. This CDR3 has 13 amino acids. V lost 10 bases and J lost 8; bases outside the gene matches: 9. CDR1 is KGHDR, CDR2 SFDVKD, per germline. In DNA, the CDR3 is TGTGCCACGCGCGGGGGGTCCTCGGATGAGCAGTTCTTC. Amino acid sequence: CATRGGSSDEQFF.

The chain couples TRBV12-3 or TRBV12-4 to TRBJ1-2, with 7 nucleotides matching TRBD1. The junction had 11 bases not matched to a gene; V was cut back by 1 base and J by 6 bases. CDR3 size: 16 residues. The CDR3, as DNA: TGTGCCAGCAGTTTAGGAATCTTTGGTACAGGGGATGGCTACACCTTC. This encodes CASSLGIFGTGDGYTF.

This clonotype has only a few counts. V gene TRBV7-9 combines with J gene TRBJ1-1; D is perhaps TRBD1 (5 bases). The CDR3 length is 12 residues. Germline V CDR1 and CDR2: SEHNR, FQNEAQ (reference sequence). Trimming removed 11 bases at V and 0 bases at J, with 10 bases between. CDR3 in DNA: TGTGCCGGGCGGGGGATGAACACTGAAGCTTTCTTT. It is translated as CAGRGMNTEAFF. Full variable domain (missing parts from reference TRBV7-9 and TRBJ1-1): DTGVSQNPRHKITKRGQNVTFRCDPISEHNRLYWYRQTLGQGPEFLTYFQNEAQLEKSRLLSDRFSAERPKGSFSTLEIQRTEQGDSAMYLCAGRGMNTEAFFGQGTRLTVV.

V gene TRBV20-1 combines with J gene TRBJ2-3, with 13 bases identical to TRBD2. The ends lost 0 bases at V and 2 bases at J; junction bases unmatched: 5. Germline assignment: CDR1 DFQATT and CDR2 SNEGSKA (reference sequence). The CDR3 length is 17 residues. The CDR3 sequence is CSARDPTSGGFTDTQYF. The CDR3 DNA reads TGCAGTGCTAGAGATCCGACTAGCGGGGGGTTCACAGATACGCAGTATTTT.

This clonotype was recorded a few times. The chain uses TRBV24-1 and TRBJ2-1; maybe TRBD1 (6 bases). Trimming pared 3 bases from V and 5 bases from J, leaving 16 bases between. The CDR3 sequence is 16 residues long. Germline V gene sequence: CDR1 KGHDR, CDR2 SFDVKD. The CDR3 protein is CATSDPTWQGNNEQFF. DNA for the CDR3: TGTGCCACCAGTGATCCCACATGGCAGGGGAACAATGAGCAGTTCTTC.

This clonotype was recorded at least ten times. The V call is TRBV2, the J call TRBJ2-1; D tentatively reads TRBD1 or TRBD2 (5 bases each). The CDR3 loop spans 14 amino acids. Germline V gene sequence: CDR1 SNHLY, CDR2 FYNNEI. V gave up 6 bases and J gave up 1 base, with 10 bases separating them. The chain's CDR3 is CASRGEGSYNEQFF. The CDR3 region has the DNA TGTGCCAGCAGGGGAGAGGGGTCCTACAATGAGCAGTTCTTC.

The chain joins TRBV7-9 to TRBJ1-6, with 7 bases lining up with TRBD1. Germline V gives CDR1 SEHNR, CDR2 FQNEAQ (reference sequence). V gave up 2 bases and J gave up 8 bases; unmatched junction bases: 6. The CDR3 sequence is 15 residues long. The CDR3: CASSLTGARDSPLHF. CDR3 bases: TGTGCCAGCAGCTTAACAGGGGCAAGGGATTCACCCCTCCACTTT.